A selection of T cell receptor beta chains follows, all from one sample in a study of response to subunit inactivated influenza vaccine. TCRdb analysed the RT-PCR reads with MiXCR anew, one entry per CDR3 protein. The table has 650,000 to 700,000 distinct CDR3 sequences, around 16% seen once; the top ten hold around a tenth. The sequences come from PBMCs from blood, collected 11 to 12 days after vaccination. The source of these receptors is a man aged 45-65 years who received an inactivated influenza vaccine. Both conserved end residues are part of each CDR3. A D gene is named only where the DNA matches it firmly. A clone size is listed for some rows: how often the clone was seen (once, few, many), or a class if it is expanded.

J: TRBJ2-1
D: TRBD1
V: TRBV29-1
size: .
DNA: TGCAGCGTGGTCCGCGACAGGGGGCGCAAGCAGTTCTTC
CDR3: CSVVRDRGRKQFF

J: TRBJ2-2
D: TRBD2
V: TRBV11-2
size: few
DNA: TGTGCCAGCAGCTTATCTCGCGGGGGGGCGAGCACCGGGGAGCTGTTTTTT
CDR3: CASSLSRGGASTGELFF

J: TRBJ2-1
D: .
V: TRBV27
size: many
DNA: TGTGCCAGCAGTTTTCGGGACTCCTCACATGAGCAGTTCTTC
CDR3: CASSFRDSSHEQFF

J: TRBJ1-4
D: .
V: TRBV4-2
size: few
DNA: TGTGCCAGCAGCCCCATGGGGGGGGCGGGTGAAAAACTGTTTTTT
CDR3: CASSPMGGAGEKLFF

J: TRBJ2-7
D: .
V: TRBV27
size: many
DNA: TGTGCCAGCAGAGGAGGGGGTTCCTACGAGCAGTACTTC
CDR3: CASRGGGSYEQYF

J: TRBJ2-3
D: .
V: TRBV29-1
size: .
DNA: TGCACAATCGGATCGGGGATTGGTGCAGATACGCAGTATTTT
CDR3: CTIGSGIGADTQYF

J: TRBJ2-2
D: TRBD2
V: TRBV19
size: few
DNA: TGTGCCAGTAACCCGGGAGGGGCCGGGGAGCTGTTTTTT
CDR3: CASNPGGAGELFF

J: TRBJ2-3
D: .
V: TRBV4-2
size: few
DNA: TGTGCCAGCAGCCCAGACGTCGGTGGCACAGGGATCACAGATACGCAGTATTTT
CDR3: CASSPDVGGTGITDTQYF

J: TRBJ2-5
D: .
V: TRBV6-2/TRBV6-3
size: .
DNA: TGTGCCAGCAGTTACTCCTCGGAAGTAGGCGGCGAGACCCAGTACTTC
CDR3: CASSYSSEVGGETQYF

J: TRBJ2-7
D: .
V: TRBV28
size: .
DNA: TGTGCCAGCAGCGGGGACGGGACCTACGAGCAGTACTTC
CDR3: CASSGDGTYEQYF

J: TRBJ2-3
D: .
V: TRBV5-6
size: .
DNA: TGTGCCAGCAGCATCCTGGGGTTGACAGCTTCAGATACGCAGTATTTT
CDR3: CASSILGLTASDTQYF

J: TRBJ2-7
D: .
V: TRBV20-1
size: few
DNA: TGCAGTCCAAGGAGCCGGGACAAACTCTCCTACGAGCAGTACTTC
CDR3: CSPRSRDKLSYEQYF

J: TRBJ2-7
D: .
V: TRBV7-2
size: .
DNA: TGTGCCAGCAGGGACACAGGGTTTGGATACGAGCAGTACTTC
CDR3: CASRDTGFGYEQYF

J: TRBJ1-2
D: .
V: TRBV5-1
size: .
DNA: TGCGCCAGCAGCTTGGAGGTTGGCCCCAATACCTATGGCTACACCTTC
CDR3: CASSLEVGPNTYGYTF

J: TRBJ1-1
D: .
V: TRBV30
size: .
DNA: TGTGCCTGGGGGGGCGTGAACACTGAAGCTTTCTTT
CDR3: CAWGGVNTEAFF

J: TRBJ2-5
D: .
V: TRBV7-9
size: .
DNA: TGTGCCAGCAGCTTAGAAGTAGAGACCCAGTACTTC
CDR3: CASSLEVETQYF

J: TRBJ2-3
D: .
V: TRBV5-1
size: .
DNA: TGCGCCAGCAGCTCCGACTTCTCGAGGGCAGATACGCAGTATTTT
CDR3: CASSSDFSRADTQYF

J: TRBJ2-7
D: .
V: TRBV28
size: few
DNA: TGTGCCAGCAGTTTCACCGGGCAGCACGAGCAGTACTTC
CDR3: CASSFTGQHEQYF

J: TRBJ1-1
D: .
V: TRBV5-1
size: many
DNA: TGCGCCAGCAGCATGGGATCCGGGACGAACACTGAAGCTTTCTTT
CDR3: CASSMGSGTNTEAFF

J: TRBJ2-7
D: .
V: TRBV18
size: .
DNA: TGTGCCAGCTCACCACGAGGGGTGGGCTACGAGCAGTACTTC
CDR3: CASSPRGVGYEQYF

J: TRBJ2-1
D: TRBD2
V: TRBV3-1
size: .
DNA: TGTGCCAGCAGCCCTCTTAGCGGGGGGGCCTTGAATGAGCAGTTCTTC
CDR3: CASSPLSGGALNEQFF

J: TRBJ2-7
D: TRBD1
V: TRBV28
size: .
DNA: TGTGCCAGCAGTTTATCCGACAGGGGGAACGACGAGCAGTACTTC
CDR3: CASSLSDRGNDEQYF

J: TRBJ2-2
D: .
V: TRBV12-3/TRBV12-4
size: .
DNA: TGTGCCAGCAGGACCAACCAGGGGGGTACCACCGGGGAGCTGTTTTTT
CDR3: CASRTNQGGTTGELFF

J: TRBJ2-7
D: .
V: TRBV23-1
size: .
DNA: TGCGCCCCCAGGGGACCTGGATTCTACGAGCAGTACTTC
CDR3: CAPRGPGFYEQYF